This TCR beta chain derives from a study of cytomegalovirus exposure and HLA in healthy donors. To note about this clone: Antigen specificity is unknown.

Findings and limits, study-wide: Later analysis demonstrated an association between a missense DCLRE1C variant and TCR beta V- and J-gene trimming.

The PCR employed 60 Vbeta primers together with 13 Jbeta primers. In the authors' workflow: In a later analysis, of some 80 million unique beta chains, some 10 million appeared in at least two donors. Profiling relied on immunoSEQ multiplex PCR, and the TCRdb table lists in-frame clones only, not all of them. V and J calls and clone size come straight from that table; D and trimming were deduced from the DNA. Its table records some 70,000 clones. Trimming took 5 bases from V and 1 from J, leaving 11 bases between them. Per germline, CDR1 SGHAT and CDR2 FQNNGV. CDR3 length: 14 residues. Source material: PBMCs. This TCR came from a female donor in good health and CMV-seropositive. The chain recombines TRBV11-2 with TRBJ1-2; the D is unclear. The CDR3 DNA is TGTGCCAGCAGCCTCCCGGGTTATAACTATGGCTACACCTTC. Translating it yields CASSLPGYNYGYTF.